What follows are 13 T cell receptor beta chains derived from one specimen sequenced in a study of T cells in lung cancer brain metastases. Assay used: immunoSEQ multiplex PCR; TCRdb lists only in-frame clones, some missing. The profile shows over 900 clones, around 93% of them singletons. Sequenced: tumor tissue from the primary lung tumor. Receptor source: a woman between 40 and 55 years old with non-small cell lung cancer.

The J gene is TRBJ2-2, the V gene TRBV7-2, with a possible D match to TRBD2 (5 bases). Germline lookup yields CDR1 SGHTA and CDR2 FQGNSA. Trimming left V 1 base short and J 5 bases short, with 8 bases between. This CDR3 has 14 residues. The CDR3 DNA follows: TGTGCCAGCAGCTTAGGTTCGGGAACCGGGGAGCTGTTTTTT. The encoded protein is CASSLGSGTGELFF.

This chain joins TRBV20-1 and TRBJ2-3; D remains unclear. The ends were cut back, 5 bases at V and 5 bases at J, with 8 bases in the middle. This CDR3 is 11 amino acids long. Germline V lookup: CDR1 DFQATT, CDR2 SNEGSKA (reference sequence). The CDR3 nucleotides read TGCAGTGCTGAAGGCATAGATACGCAGTATTTT. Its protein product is CSAEGIDTQYF.

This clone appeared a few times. The CDR3 reads CASSWGAVSYNEQFF. CDR3 DNA sequence: TGTGCCAGCAGCTGGGGGGCAGTCTCCTACAATGAGCAGTTCTTC. The chain uses TRBV5-4 and TRBJ2-1, with D perhaps TRBD1 or TRBD2 (6 bases each). V was clipped by 3 bases and J by 0 bases, with 10 bases between them. Germline V gives CDR1 SGHNT, CDR2 YYREEE (reference sequence). This CDR3 region has 15 residues.

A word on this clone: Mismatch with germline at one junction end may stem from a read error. The CDR3 coding sequence is TGTGCTTGGAGTTTCGGGACTAGCGGGATGAGCTCCTACGAGCAGTACTTC. Amino acids: CAWSFGTSGMSSYEQYF. The chain has TRBV30 and TRBJ2-7; 13 nucleotides match TRBD2. The CDR3 totals 17 residues. Per the germline V gene, CDR1 is GTSNPN and CDR2 is SVGIG (reference sequence). The whole variable domain, remainder taken from reference TRBV30 and TRBJ2-7, is SQTIHQWPATLVQPVGSPLSLECTVEGTSNPNLYWYRQAAGRGLQLLFYSVGIGQISSEVPQNLSASRPQDRQFILSSKKLLLSDSGFYLCAWSFGTSGMSSYEQYFGPGTRLTVT.

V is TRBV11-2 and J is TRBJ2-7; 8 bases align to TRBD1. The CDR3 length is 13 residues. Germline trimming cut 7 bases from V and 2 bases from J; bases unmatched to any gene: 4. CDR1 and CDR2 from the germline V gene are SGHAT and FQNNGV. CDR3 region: CASTQGQAYEQYF. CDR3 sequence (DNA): TGTGCCAGCACCCAGGGACAGGCCTACGAGCAGTACTTC. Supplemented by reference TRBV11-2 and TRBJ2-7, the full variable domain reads EAGVAQSPRYKIIEKRQSVAFWCNPISGHATLYWYQQILGQGPKLLIQFQNNGVVDDSQLPKDRFSAERLKGVDSTLKIQPAKLEDSAVYLCASTQGQAYEQYFGPGTRLTVT.

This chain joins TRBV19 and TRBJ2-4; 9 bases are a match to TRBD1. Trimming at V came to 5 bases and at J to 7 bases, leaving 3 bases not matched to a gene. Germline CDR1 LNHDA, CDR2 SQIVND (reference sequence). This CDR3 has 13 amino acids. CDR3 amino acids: CASSPGQGNIQYF. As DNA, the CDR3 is TGTGCCAGTAGTCCAGGACAGGGGAACATTCAGTACTTC.

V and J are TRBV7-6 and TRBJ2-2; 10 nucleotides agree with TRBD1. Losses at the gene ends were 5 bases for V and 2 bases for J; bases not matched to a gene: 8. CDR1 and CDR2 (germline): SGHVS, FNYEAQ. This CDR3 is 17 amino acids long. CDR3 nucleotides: TGTGCCAGCAGCACCAGACAGGGGGCTTTTAACACCGGGGAGCTGTTTTTT. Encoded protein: CASSTRQGAFNTGELFF.

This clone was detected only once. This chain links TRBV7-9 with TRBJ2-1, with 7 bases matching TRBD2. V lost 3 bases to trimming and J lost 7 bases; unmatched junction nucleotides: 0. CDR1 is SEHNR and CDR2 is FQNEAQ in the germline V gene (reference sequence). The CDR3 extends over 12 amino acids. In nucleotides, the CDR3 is TGTGCCAGCAGCTTGCGGGGGAATGAGCAGTTCTTC. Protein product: CASSLRGNEQFF.

The DNA for the CDR3 is TGTGCCAGCAGGACCCCGGGACAGAATAATGAAAAACTGTTTTTT. It translates to CASRTPGQNNEKLFF. This chain joins TRBV2 and TRBJ1-4, with 7 bases identical to TRBD1. CDR3 length: 15 amino acids. Germline loops: CDR1 SNHLY, CDR2 FYNNEI. J lost 4 bases, V lost 6 bases, and 8 bases had no gene match. The full variable domain, completed using reference TRBV2 and TRBJ1-4, is EPEVTQTPSHQVTQMGQEVILRCVPISNHLYFYWYRQILGQKVEFLVSFYNNEISEKSEIFDDQFSVERPDGSNFTLKIRSTKLEDSAMYFCASRTPGQNNEKLFFGSGTQLSVL.

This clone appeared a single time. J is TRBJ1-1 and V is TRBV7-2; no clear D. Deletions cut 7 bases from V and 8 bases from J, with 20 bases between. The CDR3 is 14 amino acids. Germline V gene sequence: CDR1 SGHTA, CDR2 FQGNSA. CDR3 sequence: CASNRGPGEGEAFF. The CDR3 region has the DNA TGTGCCAGCAACCGCGGGCCGGGCGAAGGGGAAGCTTTCTTT.

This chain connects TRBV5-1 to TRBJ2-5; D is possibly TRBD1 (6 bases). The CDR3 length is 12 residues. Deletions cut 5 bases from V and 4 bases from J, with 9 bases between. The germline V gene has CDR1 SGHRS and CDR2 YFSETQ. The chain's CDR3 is CASSRGLETQYF. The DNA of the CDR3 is TGCGCCAGCAGTAGGGGGTTAGAGACCCAGTACTTC.

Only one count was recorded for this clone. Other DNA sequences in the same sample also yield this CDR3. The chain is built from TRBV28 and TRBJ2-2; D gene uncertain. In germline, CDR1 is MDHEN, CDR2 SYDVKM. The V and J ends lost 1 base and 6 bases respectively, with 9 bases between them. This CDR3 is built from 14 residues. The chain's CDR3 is CASSLSSASGELFF. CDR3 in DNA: TGTGCCAGCAGTTTATCGAGCGCTTCCGGGGAGCTGTTTTTT.

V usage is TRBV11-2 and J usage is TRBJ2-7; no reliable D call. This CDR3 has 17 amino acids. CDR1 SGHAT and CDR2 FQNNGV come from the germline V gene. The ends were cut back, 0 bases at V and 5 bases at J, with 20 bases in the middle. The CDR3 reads CASSLDRITGPWDEQYF. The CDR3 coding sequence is TGTGCCAGCAGCTTAGATCGGATAACCGGGCCTTGGGACGAGCAGTACTTC.